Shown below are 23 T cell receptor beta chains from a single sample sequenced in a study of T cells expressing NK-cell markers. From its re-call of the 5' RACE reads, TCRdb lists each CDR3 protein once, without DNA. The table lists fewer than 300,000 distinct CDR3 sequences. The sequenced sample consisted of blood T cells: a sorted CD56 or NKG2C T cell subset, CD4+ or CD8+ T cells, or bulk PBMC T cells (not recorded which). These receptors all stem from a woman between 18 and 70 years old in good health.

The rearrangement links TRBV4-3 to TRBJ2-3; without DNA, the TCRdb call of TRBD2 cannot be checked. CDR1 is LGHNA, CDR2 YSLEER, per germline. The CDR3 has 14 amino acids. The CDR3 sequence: CASSQDGASGAQYF.

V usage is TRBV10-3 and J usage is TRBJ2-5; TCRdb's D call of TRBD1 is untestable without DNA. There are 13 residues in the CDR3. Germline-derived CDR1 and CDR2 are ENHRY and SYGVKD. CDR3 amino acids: CAISDGGRETQYF.

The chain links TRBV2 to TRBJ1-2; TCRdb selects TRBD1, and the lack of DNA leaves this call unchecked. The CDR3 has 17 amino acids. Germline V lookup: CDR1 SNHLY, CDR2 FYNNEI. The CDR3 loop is CASGGVQGRPSNYGYTF.

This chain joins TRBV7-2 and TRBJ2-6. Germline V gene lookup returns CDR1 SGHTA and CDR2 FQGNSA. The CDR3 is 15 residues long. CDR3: CASSPRASGANVLTF.

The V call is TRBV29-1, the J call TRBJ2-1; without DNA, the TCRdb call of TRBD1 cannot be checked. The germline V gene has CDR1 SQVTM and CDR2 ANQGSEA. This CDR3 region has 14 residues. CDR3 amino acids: CSVEARRAYNEQFF.

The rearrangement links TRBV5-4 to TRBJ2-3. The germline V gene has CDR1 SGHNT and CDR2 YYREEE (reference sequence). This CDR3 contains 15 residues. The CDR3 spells CASSLVGLATDTQYF.

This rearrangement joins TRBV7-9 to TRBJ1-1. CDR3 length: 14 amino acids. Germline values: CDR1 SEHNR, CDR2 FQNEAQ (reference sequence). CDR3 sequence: CASSLGSMYTEAFF. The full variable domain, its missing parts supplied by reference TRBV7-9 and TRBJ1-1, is DTGVSQNPRHKITKRGQNVTFRCDPISEHNRLYWYRQTLGQGPEFLTYFQNEAQLEKSRLLSDRFSAERPKGSFSTLEIQRTEQGDSAMYLCASSLGSMYTEAFFGQGTRLTVV.

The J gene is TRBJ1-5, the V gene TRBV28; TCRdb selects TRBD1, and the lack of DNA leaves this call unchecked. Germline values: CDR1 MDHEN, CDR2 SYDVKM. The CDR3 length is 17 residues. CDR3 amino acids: CASSPTVWGRRNQPQHF.

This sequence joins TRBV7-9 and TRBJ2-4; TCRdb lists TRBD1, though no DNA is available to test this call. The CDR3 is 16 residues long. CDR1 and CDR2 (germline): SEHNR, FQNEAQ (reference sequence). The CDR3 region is CASSLRTGNRGNIQYF.

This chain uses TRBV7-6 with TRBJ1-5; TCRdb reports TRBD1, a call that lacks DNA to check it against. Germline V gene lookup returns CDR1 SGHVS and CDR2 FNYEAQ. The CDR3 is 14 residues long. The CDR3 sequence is CASSPTRGNQPQHF.

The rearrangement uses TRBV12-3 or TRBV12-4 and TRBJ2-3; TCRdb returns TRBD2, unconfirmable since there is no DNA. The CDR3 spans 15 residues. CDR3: CASRSWAAGWDTQYF.

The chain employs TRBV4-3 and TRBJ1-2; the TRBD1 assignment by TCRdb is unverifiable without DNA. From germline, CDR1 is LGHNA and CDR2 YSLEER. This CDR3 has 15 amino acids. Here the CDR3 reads CASTRTPNAAGGYTF.

CDR3 in amino acids: CASSRHRIEAFF. The chain recombines TRBV11-2 with TRBJ1-1. CDR1 is SGHAT, CDR2 FQNNGV, per germline. The CDR3 length is 12 residues.

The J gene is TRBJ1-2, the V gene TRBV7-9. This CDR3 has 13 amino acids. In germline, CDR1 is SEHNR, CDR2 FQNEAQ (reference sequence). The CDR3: CASSLDVIFGYTF.

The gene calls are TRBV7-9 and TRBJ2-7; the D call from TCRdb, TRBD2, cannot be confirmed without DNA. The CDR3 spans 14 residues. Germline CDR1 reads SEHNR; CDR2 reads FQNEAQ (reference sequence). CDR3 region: CASSLKAGVGEQYF.

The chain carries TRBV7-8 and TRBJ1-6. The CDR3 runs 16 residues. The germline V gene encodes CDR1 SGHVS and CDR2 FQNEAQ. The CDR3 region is CASSTSQPARNSPLHF.

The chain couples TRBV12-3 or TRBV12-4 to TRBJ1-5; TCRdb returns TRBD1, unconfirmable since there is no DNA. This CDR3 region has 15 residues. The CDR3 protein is CASSFRDRGNQPQHF.

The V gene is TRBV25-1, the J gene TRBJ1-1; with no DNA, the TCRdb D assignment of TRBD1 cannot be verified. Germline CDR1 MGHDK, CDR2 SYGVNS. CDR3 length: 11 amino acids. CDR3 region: CASKRDSQAFF.

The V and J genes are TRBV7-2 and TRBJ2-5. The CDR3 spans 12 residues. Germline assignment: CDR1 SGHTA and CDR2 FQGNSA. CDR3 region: CASSLVWEAQYF.

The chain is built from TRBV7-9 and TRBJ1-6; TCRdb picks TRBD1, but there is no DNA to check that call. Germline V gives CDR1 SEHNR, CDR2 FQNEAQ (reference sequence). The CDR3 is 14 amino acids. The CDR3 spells CASSLGTAGSPLHF.

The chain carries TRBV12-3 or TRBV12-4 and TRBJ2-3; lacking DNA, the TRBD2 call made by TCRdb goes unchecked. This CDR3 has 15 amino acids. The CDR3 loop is CASSSTAGTTDTQYF.

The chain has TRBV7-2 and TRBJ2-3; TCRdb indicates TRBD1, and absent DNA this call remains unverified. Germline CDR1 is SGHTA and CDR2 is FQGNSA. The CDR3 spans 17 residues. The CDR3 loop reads CASSLRLAGGVADTQYF.

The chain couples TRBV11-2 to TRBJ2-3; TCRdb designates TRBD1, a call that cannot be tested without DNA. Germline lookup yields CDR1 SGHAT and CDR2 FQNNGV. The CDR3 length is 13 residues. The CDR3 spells CASSLWGRGTQYF.